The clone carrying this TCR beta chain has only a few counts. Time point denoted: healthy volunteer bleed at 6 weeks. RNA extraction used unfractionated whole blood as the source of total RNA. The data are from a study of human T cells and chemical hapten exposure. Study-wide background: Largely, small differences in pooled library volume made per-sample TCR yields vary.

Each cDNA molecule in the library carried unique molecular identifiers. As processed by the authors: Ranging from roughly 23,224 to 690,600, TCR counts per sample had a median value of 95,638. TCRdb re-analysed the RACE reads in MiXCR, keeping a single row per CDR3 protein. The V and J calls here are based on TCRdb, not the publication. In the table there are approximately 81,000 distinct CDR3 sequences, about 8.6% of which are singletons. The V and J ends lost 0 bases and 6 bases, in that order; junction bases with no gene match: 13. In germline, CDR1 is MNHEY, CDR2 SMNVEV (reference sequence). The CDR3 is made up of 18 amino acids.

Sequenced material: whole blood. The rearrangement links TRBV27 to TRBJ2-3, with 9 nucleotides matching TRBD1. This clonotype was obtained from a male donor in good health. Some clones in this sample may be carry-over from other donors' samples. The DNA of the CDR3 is TGTGCCAGCAGTTTATCTAACTGGACAGGGGATCCCTCGGATACGCAGTATTTT. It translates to CASSLSNWTGDPSDTQYF.